These 23 T cell receptor beta chains were sequenced from one sample in a study of shared clonotypes between healthy human individuals. TCRdb's table, derived via immunoSEQ multiplex PCR, lists solely in-frame clones and lacks some. Of 2 million to 2.5 million clones in the sample, around 95% were seen once. Sequences were obtained from naive CD4+ T cells sorted from blood. As for subset: CD45RA+ positively selected. All receptors derive from a man aged 18 to 29 in good health.

The chain combines TRBV6-1 with TRBJ2-7; D unclear. Trimming cost V 4 bases and J 6 bases, with 13 bases left between them. The germline V gene has CDR1 MNHNS and CDR2 SASEGT. This CDR3 region has 13 residues. For the CDR3, the DNA is TGTGCCAGCAGTGCGACTCCTCCGGGCGAGCAGTACTTC. Translated, it gives CASSATPPGEQYF.

This clone was seen just once. This CDR3 is also generated by other DNA sequences in the sample. This rearrangement joins TRBV2 to TRBJ2-5, with TRBD1 matching 10 bases. From germline, CDR1 is SNHLY and CDR2 FYNNEI. This CDR3 contains 14 residues. The V and J ends lost 4 bases and 5 bases, in that order; junction bases with no gene match: 4. The CDR3 protein is CASSGQGARETQYF. CDR3 bases: TGTGCCAGCAGTGGACAGGGGGCGAGGGAGACCCAGTACTTC.

The chain links TRBV9 to TRBJ2-3, with 10 bases that match TRBD1. Per germline, CDR1 SGDLS and CDR2 YYNGEE. The CDR3 consists of 16 residues. With 3 bases clipped from V and 4 bases from J, the junction kept 8 bases outside the gene matches. Here the CDR3 DNA reads TGTGCCAGCAGCGCCTCCGGGACAGGGGACGCAGATACGCAGTATTTT. Amino acid sequence: CASSASGTGDADTQYF.

V gene TRBV5-6 combines with J gene TRBJ1-2; TRBD1 is a possible D gene (5 bases). The CDR3 spans 15 residues. Germline V lookup: CDR1 SGHDT, CDR2 YYEEEE. V was shortened by 6 bases and J by 8 bases, with 23 bases between the two germline ends. CDR3 loop: CASNRYRDRGKGYTF. The CDR3 nucleotides read TGTGCCAGCAACCGGTATAGGGACCGCGGGAAAGGCTACACCTTC.

As for this clone: The junction departs from germline at one end; a sequencing error may be responsible. Other nucleotide sequences from this sample produce the same CDR3. The J gene is TRBJ2-5, the V gene TRBV7-7, with D tentatively TRBD2 (6 bases). Germline V lookup: CDR1 SSHAT, CDR2 FNYEAQ (reference sequence). The CDR3 has 15 residues. The CDR3 sequence is CASSLVGGRGETQYF. In DNA, the CDR3 is TGTGCTAGCAGCTTAGTGGGAGGTCGAGGGGAGACCCAGTACTTC.

The rearrangement links TRBV28 to TRBJ1-2, with 7 positions matching TRBD1. CDR3 length: 13 amino acids. CDR1 and CDR2 (germline): MDHEN, SYDVKM. V shed 6 bases, J shed 8 bases, and the junction held 9 bases outside the gene matches. The DNA of the CDR3 is TGTGCCAGCAGCTTAGGGACAGTTCTAGGCTACACCTTC. Translated: CASSLGTVLGYTF.

The gene calls are TRBV5-1 and TRBJ2-7; 14 bases map to TRBD2. Per germline, CDR1 SGHRS and CDR2 YFSETQ. V shed 3 bases and J 12 bases; nucleotides not matched to a gene: 8. CDR3 length equals 14 residues. The CDR3 DNA is TGCGCCAGCAGCTCGGAGACTAGCGGGGGGGCGCGGTACTTC. It codes for CASSSETSGGARYF. The variable domain in full, completed from reference TRBV5-1 and TRBJ2-7, reads KAGVTQTPRYLIKTRGQQVTLSCSPISGHRSVSWYQQTPGQGLQFLFEYFSETQRNKGNFPGRFSGRQFSNSRSEMNVSTLELGDSALYLCASSSETSGGARYFGPGTRLTVT.

Regarding this clone: Other DNA variants within this sample encode the same CDR3. This rearrangement joins TRBV20-1 to TRBJ2-7, with D possibly being TRBD1 or TRBD2 (5 bases each). Deletions cut 5 bases from V and 5 bases from J, with 10 bases between. CDR3 length: 11 residues. CDR1 is DFQATT, CDR2 SNEGSKA, per germline (reference sequence). The CDR3 DNA sequence: TGCAGTGCTCGATCGGGACACGAGCAGTACTTC. Its translation is CSARSGHEQYF.

On this clone itself: Other nucleotide sequences from this sample produce the same CDR3. The CDR3 DNA sequence: TGCGCCAGCAGCTTACTCAGCGAGAACACTGAAGCTTTCTTT. This sequence encodes CASSLLSENTEAFF. The genes are TRBV5-1 and TRBJ1-1; D is unresolved. The CDR3 has 14 amino acids. CDR1 and CDR2 from the germline V gene are SGHRS and YFSETQ. V was cut by 2 bases and J by 1 base, with 9 bases left in between. The full variable domain, its missing parts supplied by reference TRBV5-1 and TRBJ1-1, is KAGVTQTPRYLIKTRGQQVTLSCSPISGHRSVSWYQQTPGQGLQFLFEYFSETQRNKGNFPGRFSGRQFSNSRSEMNVSTLELGDSALYLCASSLLSENTEAFFGQGTRLTVV.

This chain links TRBV12-5 with TRBJ1-5; no reliable D call. Trimming took 7 bases from V and 0 from J, leaving 7 bases between them. The germline CDR1 and CDR2 sequences are LGHNT and FRNRAP. This CDR3 is 13 amino acids long. CDR3 DNA sequence: TGTGCTAGTGCGGCTTATAGCAATCAGCCCCAGCATTTT. This encodes CASAAYSNQPQHF. The variable domain in full, with the rest retrieved from reference TRBV12-5 and TRBJ1-5, is DARVTQTPRHKVTEMGQEVTMRCQPILGHNTVFWYRQTMMQGLELLAYFRNRAPLDDSGMPKDRFSAEMPDATLATLKIQPSEPRDSAVYFCASAAYSNQPQHFGDGTRLSIL.

This clone is a singleton in its sample. The CDR3 region has the DNA TGCGCCAGCAGTAACGGAGCCTCTGGAAACACCATATATTTT. It encodes CASSNGASGNTIYF. The chain employs TRBV10-1 and TRBJ1-3; no clear D. Trimming pared 5 bases from V and 0 bases from J, leaving 8 bases between. The CDR3 has 14 residues. The germline V gene encodes CDR1 WNHNN and CDR2 SYGVQD (reference sequence).

The chain combines TRBV7-3 with TRBJ2-3; 13 bases fit TRBD2. CDR1 and CDR2 from the germline V gene are SGHTA and FQGTGA. Losses at the gene ends were 3 bases for V and 4 bases for J; bases not matched to a gene: 1. There are 15 residues in the CDR3. The CDR3 region is CASSLGLAGPDTQYF. DNA for the CDR3: TGTGCCAGCAGCTTGGGACTAGCGGGGCCAGATACGCAGTATTTT.

The V and J genes are TRBV6-6 and TRBJ1-5, with 7 nucleotides matching TRBD1. CDR1 MNHNY and CDR2 SVGAGI come from the germline V gene (reference sequence). V trimming: 8 bases; J trimming: 4 bases; junction bases outside the gene matches: 2. This CDR3 is built from 12 residues. DNA for the CDR3: TGTGCCAGCCAACAGGGGAATCAGCCCCAGCATTTT. Protein sequence: CASQQGNQPQHF.

This clone was counted between two and nine times. CDR3 loop: CASSLDTDTQYF. The CDR3 coding sequence is TGTGCCAGCTCACTGGACACAGATACGCAGTATTTT. This rearrangement joins TRBV18 to TRBJ2-3; D is unclear. Germline assignment: CDR1 KGHSH and CDR2 LQKENI. V lost 4 bases and J lost 2, with 4 bases in between. The CDR3 runs 12 residues.

The V and J genes are TRBV7-9 and TRBJ2-1; D remains unclear. Germline CDR1 and CDR2: SEHNR and FQNEAQ (reference sequence). V lost 5 bases, J lost 0 bases, and 11 bases lay in between. There are 15 residues in the CDR3. The CDR3 DNA reads as TGTGCCAGCAGCGTTAGCAGGAGCTCCTACAATGAGCAGTTCTTC. Protein sequence: CASSVSRSSYNEQFF.

A word on this clone: At the DNA level, this CDR3 is encoded by other sequences in the same sample as well. The genes are TRBV5-1 and TRBJ2-2, with 7 nucleotides matching TRBD1. The CDR3 totals 15 residues. Germline V CDR1 and CDR2: SGHRS, YFSETQ. V shed 1 base, J shed 1 base, and the junction held 1 base outside the gene matches. The CDR3 loop is CASSLRTGNTGELFF. The CDR3 region has the DNA TGCGCCAGCAGCTTGCGGACAGGGAACACCGGGGAGCTGTTTTTT.

CDR3 in DNA: TGTGCCATCAGTGAGAGGCAGGGGGACGAAGCTTTCTTT. Translation: CAISERQGDEAFF. The V gene is TRBV10-3, the J gene TRBJ1-1, with 7 bases fitting TRBD1. This CDR3 has 13 amino acids. The V and J ends lost 2 bases and 8 bases, in that order; junction bases with no gene match: 5. Germline assignment: CDR1 ENHRY and CDR2 SYGVKD.

The chain uses TRBV18 and TRBJ2-2, with D possibly matching TRBD1 (6 bases). The CDR3 length is 16 residues. CDR1 and CDR2 (germline): KGHSH, LQKENI. V was clipped by 1 base and J by 1 base, with 10 bases between them. CDR3 DNA: TGTGCCAGCTCACCACTAGTGGGACAGAACACCGGGGAGCTGTTTTTT. Protein: CASSPLVGQNTGELFF.

The chain carries TRBV6-6 and TRBJ1-2, with D perhaps TRBD1 (6 bases). Trimming removed 6 bases at V and 8 bases at J, with 13 bases between. Germline V gene lookup returns CDR1 MNHNY and CDR2 SVGAGI (reference sequence). This CDR3 comprises 12 residues. CDR3 in DNA: TGTGCCAGCAGGAGGGGGGAGGGAGGCTACACCTTC. As protein: CASRRGEGGYTF.

This chain connects TRBV5-4 to TRBJ1-2; 9 bases line up with TRBD1. Germline values: CDR1 SGHNT, CDR2 YYREEE (reference sequence). This CDR3 comprises 14 residues. The V gene end was trimmed by 4 bases and the J gene end by 5 bases; junction bases not matched to a gene: 6. This chain's CDR3 is CASSQDRGDYGYTF. In DNA form, the CDR3 reads TGTGCCAGCAGCCAAGACAGGGGGGATTATGGCTACACCTTC.

This chain uses TRBV6-5 with TRBJ2-6; D gene uncertain. With 2 bases removed from V and 0 bases from J, the gap between germline ends came to 8 bases. In germline, CDR1 is MNHEY, CDR2 SVGAGI. The CDR3 is 16 residues long. This chain's CDR3 is CASSYRVSSGANVLTF. Here the CDR3 DNA reads TGTGCCAGCAGTTACAGGGTGAGCTCTGGGGCCAACGTCCTGACTTTC.

V gene TRBV5-6 combines with J gene TRBJ2-2, with TRBD1 matching 7 bases. This CDR3 has 16 amino acids. CDR1 is SGHDT and CDR2 is YYEEEE in the germline V gene. The J segment lost 0 bases and the V segment lost 6 bases, leaving 8 bases of the junction unmatched. CDR3 in amino acids: CASTTLGTANTGELFF. The CDR3 nucleotides read TGTGCCAGCACGACACTCGGGACAGCGAACACCGGGGAGCTGTTTTTT.

The chain combines TRBV6-1 with TRBJ1-1; 8 nucleotides agree with TRBD1. The V gene end was trimmed by 7 bases and the J gene end by 4 bases; junction bases not matched to a gene: 11. CDR3 length: 15 amino acids. Germline CDR1 reads MNHNS; CDR2 reads SASEGT. CDR3 nucleotides: TGTGCCAGCACCACCCTCAGGGGGCGCGGCACTGAAGCTTTCTTT. Protein product: CASTTLRGRGTEAFF.